The next 16 T cell receptor beta chains were all read from a single sample in a study of blood T cell repertoires in COVID-19. Profiling relied on immunoSEQ multiplex PCR, and the TCRdb table lists in-frame clones only, not all of them. The repertoire holds 360,000 or so clones, with around 86% as singletons. The sample was PBMCs or T cells enriched from blood (not recorded which). These receptors all stem from a woman in her forties or fifties who had recovered from COVID-19.

This chain joins TRBV19 and TRBJ2-5; tentatively, D is TRBD2 (5 bases). The CDR3 consists of 14 residues. The germline V and J ends were trimmed by 3 bases and 5 bases, with 13 bases remaining between them. Germline-derived CDR1 and CDR2 are LNHDA and SQIVND (reference sequence). Here the CDR3 DNA reads TGTGCCAGTAGTATTGGAGGCGGGCTGGAGACCCAGTACTTC. Translating it yields CASSIGGGLETQYF.

Concerning this clone: The junction does not match germline at one end; this may be a read error. The V and J genes are TRBV30 and TRBJ1-6, with 10 bases that match TRBD1. CDR1 is GTSNPN and CDR2 is SVGIG in the germline V gene (reference sequence). The CDR3 is 14 residues long. The CDR3 spells CAWSTGQGFSALHF. Written as DNA, the CDR3 is TGTGCCTGGAGTACGGGACAGGGGTTTTCAGCCCTCCACTTT.

This clone was seen only once. V is TRBV2 and J is TRBJ1-2; maybe TRBD1 (5 bases). CDR3 length: 14 residues. Trimming shortened V by 7 bases and J by 5 bases, and 17 bases separated the two germline ends. The germline V gene encodes CDR1 SNHLY and CDR2 FYNNEI. CDR3 sequence reads: CASTKAGGVYGYTF. CDR3 sequence (DNA): TGTGCCAGCACCAAGGCGGGGGGGGTTTATGGCTACACCTTC.

The chain employs TRBV7-2 and TRBJ2-3; tentative D call: TRBD2 (6 bases). In germline, CDR1 is SGHTA, CDR2 FQGNSA. This CDR3 spans 14 amino acids. Trimming left V 3 bases short and J 9 bases short, with 16 bases between. The CDR3 DNA sequence: TGTGCCAGCAGCTTTTCGGAGACTAGTAAGACGCAGTATTTT. It codes for CASSFSETSKTQYF.

V and J are TRBV3-1 (or the pseudogene TRBV3-2) and TRBJ1-2; 8 nucleotides align to TRBD1. The junction had 0 bases not matched to a gene; V was cut back by 1 base and J by 2 bases. The CDR3 is 14 residues long. Germline CDR1 and CDR2: LGHDT and YNNKEL (reference sequence). The CDR3 bases are TGTGCCAGCAGCCAAGGACAGGGGAACTATGGCTACACCTTC. This codes for CASSQGQGNYGYTF.

This chain links TRBV9 with TRBJ2-1; D gene ambiguous. The CDR3 length is 12 residues. V lost 0 bases, J lost 9 bases, and 7 bases lay in between. The germline V gene has CDR1 SGDLS and CDR2 YYNGEE. As DNA, the CDR3 is TGTGCCAGCAGCGTAGCTTACTCTGAGCAGTTCTTC. Translation: CASSVAYSEQFF.

This clone has more than one count but fewer than ten. This chain joins TRBV7-4 and TRBJ1-6; TRBD1 might be the D (5 bases). CDR1 is SGHVT, CDR2 SQSDAQ, per germline. CDR3 length: 17 residues. Trimming took 3 bases from V and 10 from J, leaving 22 bases between them. CDR3 protein: CASSFEWRGREESPLHF. The CDR3 nucleotides are TGTGCCAGCAGCTTTGAGTGGAGGGGCAGGGAAGAGTCACCCCTCCACTTT.

This chain links TRBV15 with TRBJ1-6, with 7 bases fitting TRBD1. From germline, CDR1 is LNHNV and CDR2 YYDKDF (reference sequence). There are 15 residues in the CDR3. V lost 3 bases to trimming and J lost 10 bases; unmatched junction nucleotides: 9. The CDR3 DNA is TGTGCCACCAGCAGGCCGACAGGGCTCGGGTCACCCCTCCACTTT. Protein: CATSRPTGLGSPLHF.

V gene TRBV29-1 combines with J gene TRBJ2-7, with D maybe TRBD2 (5 bases). The CDR3 is made up of 12 amino acids. V dropped 7 bases and J dropped 5 bases, with 15 bases sitting between them. CDR1 and CDR2 (germline): SQVTM, ANQGSEA. The CDR3 bases are TGCAGCGCCACTGCGGGCGTAGACGAGCAGTACTTC. Amino acids: CSATAGVDEQYF.

The chain uses TRBV6-6 and TRBJ1-1, with TRBD1 matching 8 bases. The CDR3 totals 14 residues. V gave up 6 bases and J gave up 4 bases; unmatched junction bases: 7. CDR1 and CDR2 from the germline V gene are MNHNY and SVGAGI (reference sequence). Written as DNA, the CDR3 is TGTGCCAGCAGCCGGACAGGGTATAGCACTGAAGCTTTCTTT. Residues: CASSRTGYSTEAFF.

This clone was recorded once. V and J are TRBV3-1 (or the pseudogene TRBV3-2) and TRBJ2-7; TRBD2 agrees at 7 bases. The CDR3 covers 14 residues. The trim removed 4 bases at V and 4 bases at J, leaving 7 bases unmatched. The germline V gene has CDR1 LGHDT and CDR2 YNNKEL (reference sequence). The CDR3 DNA follows: TGTGCCAGCAGCCGGGCCGGGACTATTTACGAGCAGTACTTC. Translating gives CASSRAGTIYEQYF.

This chain connects TRBV30 to TRBJ2-7; TRBD1 matches at 7 bases. CDR3 length: 13 residues. Germline CDR1 GTSNPN, CDR2 SVGIG (reference sequence). J gave up 4 bases and V 4 bases, and 7 bases lay outside the gene matches. The CDR3 region has the DNA TGTGCCTGGACCCAAGGGACAGATTACGAGCAGTACTTC. This translates into CAWTQGTDYEQYF.

V gene TRBV5-1 combines with J gene TRBJ2-1, with no clear D. The germline V gene encodes CDR1 SGHRS and CDR2 YFSETQ. Trimming stripped 4 bases from V and 4 bases from J, with 15 bases between. There are 15 residues in the CDR3. The CDR3 is CASSPGGGNYNEQFF. Written as DNA, the CDR3 is TGCGCCAGCAGCCCCGGCGGTGGCAATTACAATGAGCAGTTCTTC.

This chain connects TRBV6-2 or TRBV6-3 to TRBJ1-2; 8 nucleotides line up with TRBD1. The CDR3 has 15 residues. V shed 6 bases, J shed 1 base, and the junction held 7 bases outside the gene matches. CDR1 is MNHEY, CDR2 SVGEGT, per germline. This CDR3 is CASSPGGTVNYGYTF. The CDR3 bases are TGTGCCAGCAGCCCAGGGGGCACAGTTAACTATGGCTACACCTTC.

The rearrangement uses TRBV9 and TRBJ1-1; unclear D gene. V lost 4 bases to trimming and J lost 4 bases, with 11 bases between them. In germline, CDR1 is SGDLS, CDR2 YYNGEE. CDR3 size: 13 residues. The CDR3 DNA reads as TGTGCCAGCAGCCCCGATGGCACCACTGAAGCTTTCTTT. It is translated as CASSPDGTTEAFF.

This sequence joins TRBV10-3 and TRBJ1-2; tentative D call: TRBD1 (6 bases). CDR3 length equals 16 residues. Germline V gene lookup returns CDR1 ENHRY and CDR2 SYGVKD. With 10 bases removed from V and 7 bases from J, the gap between germline ends came to 28 bases. DNA of the CDR3: TGTGCCACCGCGACACCGGCCGCTACAGGGCTGGGTGGCTACACCTTC. Translated: CATATPAATGLGGYTF.